A single sample is the source of the 6 T cell receptor beta chains below, sequenced in a study of T cell clones after liver transplantation (dated by TCRdb to about 2019). Library preparation used the immunoSEQ multiplex PCR assay. TCRdb's version of the immuneACCESS table is confined to in-frame rearrangements and falls short of the full clone set. An unresolved V gene accounts for under half of the shortfall where checked; the remainder is of unknown origin. The sample table contains more than 95,000 clones; only one count was recorded for 90% of them. In total, the top ten clones hold around 0.8% of the sample. Sample: CD4+ T cells from blood, taken 12 months after liver transplant. The receptors here all came from a human patient who received a liver transplant. Some T cells present after a transplant may be cells of the graft donor.

As DNA, the CDR3 is TGTGCCAGCCAGGGATATGGCTACACCTTC. It codes for CASQGYGYTF. V gene TRBV28 combines with J gene TRBJ1-2; D perhaps matches TRBD1 (5 bases). The V gene's germline CDR1 is MDHEN and CDR2 SYDVKM. The CDR3 runs 10 residues. With 8 bases removed from V and 5 bases from J, the gap between germline ends came to 6 bases.

The chain uses TRBV7-2 and TRBJ2-3; the D gene is possibly TRBD2 (5 bases). CDR3 length equals 14 residues. Germline V lookup: CDR1 SGHTA, CDR2 FQGNSA. V was pared by 1 base and J by 4 bases, with 9 bases between. CDR3 bases: TGTGCCAGCAGCTTAGGACTGAGGGCAGATACGCAGTATTTT. This sequence encodes CASSLGLRADTQYF.

This clone was recorded a few times. V usage is TRBV5-1 and J usage is TRBJ1-4; D remains ambiguous. V shed 0 bases and J shed 8 bases, with 14 bases lying between them. CDR1 is SGHRS and CDR2 is YFSETQ in the germline V gene. The CDR3 loop spans 15 amino acids. CDR3 in amino acids: CASSLEAVGGEKLFF. CDR3 nucleotide sequence: TGCGCCAGCAGCTTGGAGGCGGTCGGAGGGGAAAAACTGTTTTTT. Full variable domain (remainder filled in from reference TRBV5-1 and TRBJ1-4): KAGVTQTPRYLIKTRGQQVTLSCSPISGHRSVSWYQQTPGQGLQFLFEYFSETQRNKGNFPGRFSGRQFSNSRSEMNVSTLELGDSALYLCASSLEAVGGEKLFFGSGTQLSVL.

The chain uses TRBV9 and TRBJ2-7; TRBD1 matches at 7 bases. The CDR3 covers 13 residues. Germline assignment: CDR1 SGDLS and CDR2 YYNGEE. J was trimmed by 6 bases and V by 2 bases; bases with no gene match: 5. In nucleotides, the CDR3 is TGTGCCAGCAGCGTCACGACAGGGACCGAGCAGTACTTC. It codes for CASSVTTGTEQYF.

The V and J genes are TRBV18 and TRBJ1-4; no firm D call. The V end lost 2 bases, the J end lost 5 bases, and 3 bases lay between the germline ends. CDR3 length: 12 amino acids. The germline V gene encodes CDR1 KGHSH and CDR2 LQKENI. As DNA, the CDR3 is TGTGCCAGCTCACCAGCGAATGAAAAACTGTTTTTT. Amino acids: CASSPANEKLFF.

CDR3 loop: CASSLFNTGELFF. The CDR3 DNA is TGCGCCAGCAGCCTCTTCAACACCGGGGAGCTGTTTTTT. The rearrangement uses TRBV5-1 and TRBJ2-2; D is unresolved. The CDR3 is 13 residues long. The germline V gene has CDR1 SGHRS and CDR2 YFSETQ. Trimming took off 4 bases at V and 2 bases at J, with 6 bases between the two ends.